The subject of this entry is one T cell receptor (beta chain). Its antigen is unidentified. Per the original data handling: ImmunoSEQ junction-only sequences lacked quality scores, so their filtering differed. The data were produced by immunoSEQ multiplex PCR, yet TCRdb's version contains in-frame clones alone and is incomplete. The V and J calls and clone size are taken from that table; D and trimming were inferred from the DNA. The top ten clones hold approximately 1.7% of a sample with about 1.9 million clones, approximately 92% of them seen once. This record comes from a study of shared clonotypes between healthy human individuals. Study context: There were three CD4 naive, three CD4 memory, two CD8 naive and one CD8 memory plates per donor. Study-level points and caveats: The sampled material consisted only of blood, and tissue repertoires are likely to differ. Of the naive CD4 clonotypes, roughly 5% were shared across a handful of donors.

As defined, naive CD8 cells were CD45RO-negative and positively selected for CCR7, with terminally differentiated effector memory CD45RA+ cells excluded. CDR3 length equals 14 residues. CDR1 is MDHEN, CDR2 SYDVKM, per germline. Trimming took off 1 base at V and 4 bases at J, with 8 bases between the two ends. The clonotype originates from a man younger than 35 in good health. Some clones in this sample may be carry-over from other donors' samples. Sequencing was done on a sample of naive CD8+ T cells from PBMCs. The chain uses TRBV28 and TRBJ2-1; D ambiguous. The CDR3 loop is CASSLSAGYNEQFF. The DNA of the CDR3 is TGTGCCAGCAGTTTATCTGCCGGGTACAATGAGCAGTTCTTC.